A few counts support the clone carrying this T cell receptor (beta chain). Its antigen is unidentified. From alopecia areata patients, lesional scalp punch biopsies and peripheral blood were collected. The data originate from a study of CD8+ T cells in alopecia areata. Study-wide results and limits: Mouse data revealed clearer TCR sharing than patient data did, a gap possibly tied to HLA.

RNA was extracted and reverse transcribed into cDNA as the sequencing template. Assay used: immunoSEQ multiplex PCR; TCRdb lists only in-frame clones, some missing. The sample includes 65,000 to 100,000 clones, around 54% of them seen just once. There are 16 residues in the CDR3. Germline V gene data show CDR1 as SQVTM and CDR2 as ANQGSEA. Trimming pared 5 bases from V and 2 bases from J, leaving 16 bases between. Sequencing was carried out using NKG2D-high CD8+ T cells sorted from blood. This sequence joins TRBV29-1 and TRBJ2-6, with D perhaps matching TRBD1 or TRBD2 (5 bases each). This clonotype was obtained from a human donor with alopecia areata. CDR3: CSVWRGEGPGANVLTF. The CDR3 DNA sequence: TGCAGCGTTTGGAGAGGGGAAGGACCTGGGGCCAACGTCCTGACTTTC.